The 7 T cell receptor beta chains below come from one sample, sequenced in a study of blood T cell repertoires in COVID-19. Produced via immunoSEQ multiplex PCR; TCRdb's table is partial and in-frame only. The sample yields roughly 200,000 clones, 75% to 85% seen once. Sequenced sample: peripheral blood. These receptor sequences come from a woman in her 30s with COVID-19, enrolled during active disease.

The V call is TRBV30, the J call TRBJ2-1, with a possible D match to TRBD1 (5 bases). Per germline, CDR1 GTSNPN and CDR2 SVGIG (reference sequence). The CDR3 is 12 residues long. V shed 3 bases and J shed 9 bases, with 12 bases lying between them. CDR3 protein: CAWRPQGFEQFF. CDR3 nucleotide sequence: TGTGCCTGGAGGCCTCAGGGTTTTGAGCAGTTCTTC.

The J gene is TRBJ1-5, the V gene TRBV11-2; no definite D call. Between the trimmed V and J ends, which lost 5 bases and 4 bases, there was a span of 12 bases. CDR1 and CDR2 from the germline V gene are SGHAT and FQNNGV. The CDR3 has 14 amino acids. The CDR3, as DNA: TGTGCCAGCAGCCAAGGCGGCTGGAATCAGCCCCAGCATTTT. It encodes CASSQGGWNQPQHF. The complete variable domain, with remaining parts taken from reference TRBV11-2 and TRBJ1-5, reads EAGVAQSPRYKIIEKRQSVAFWCNPISGHATLYWYQQILGQGPKLLIQFQNNGVVDDSQLPKDRFSAERLKGVDSTLKIQPAKLEDSAVYLCASSQGGWNQPQHFGDGTRLSIL.

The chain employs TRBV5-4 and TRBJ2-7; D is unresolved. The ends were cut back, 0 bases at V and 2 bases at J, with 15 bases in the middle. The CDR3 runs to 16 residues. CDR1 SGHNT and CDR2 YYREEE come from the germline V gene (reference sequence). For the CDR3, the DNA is TGTGCCAGCAGCTTGGACCGCGGTAGGTCGGCCTACGAGCAGTACTTC. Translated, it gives CASSLDRGRSAYEQYF. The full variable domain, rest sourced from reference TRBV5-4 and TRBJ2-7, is ETGVTQSPTHLIKTRGQQVTLRCSSQSGHNTVSWYQQALGQGPQFIFQYYREEENGRGNFPPRFSGLQFPNYSSELNVNALELDDSALYLCASSLDRGRSAYEQYFGPGTRLTVT.

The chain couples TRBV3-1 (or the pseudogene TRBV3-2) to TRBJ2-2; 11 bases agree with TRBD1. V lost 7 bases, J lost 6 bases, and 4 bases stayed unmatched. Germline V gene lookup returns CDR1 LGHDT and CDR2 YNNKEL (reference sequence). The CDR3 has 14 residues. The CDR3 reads CASNGQGAAGELFF. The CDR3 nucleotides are TGTGCCAGCAACGGACAGGGGGCCGCCGGGGAGCTGTTTTTT.

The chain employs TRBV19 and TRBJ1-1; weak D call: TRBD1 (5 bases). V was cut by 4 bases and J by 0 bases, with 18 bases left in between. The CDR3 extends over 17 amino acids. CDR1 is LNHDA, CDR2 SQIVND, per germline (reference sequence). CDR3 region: CASSTGRSGGMNTEAFF. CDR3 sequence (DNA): TGTGCCAGTAGTACGGGACGGTCGGGAGGAATGAACACTGAAGCTTTCTTT.

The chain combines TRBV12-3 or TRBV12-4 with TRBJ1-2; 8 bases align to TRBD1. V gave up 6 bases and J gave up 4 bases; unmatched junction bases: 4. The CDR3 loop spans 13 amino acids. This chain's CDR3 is CASRRDRSYGYTF. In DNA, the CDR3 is TGTGCCAGCAGACGGGACAGGAGCTATGGCTACACCTTC.

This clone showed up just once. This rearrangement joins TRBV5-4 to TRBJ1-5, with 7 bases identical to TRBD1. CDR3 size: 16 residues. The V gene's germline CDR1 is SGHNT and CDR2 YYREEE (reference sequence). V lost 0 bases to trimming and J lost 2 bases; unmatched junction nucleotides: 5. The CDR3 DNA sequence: TGTGCCAGCAGCTTGGGAGGGGGCGCAGGCAATCAGCCCCAGCATTTT. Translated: CASSLGGGAGNQPQHF.